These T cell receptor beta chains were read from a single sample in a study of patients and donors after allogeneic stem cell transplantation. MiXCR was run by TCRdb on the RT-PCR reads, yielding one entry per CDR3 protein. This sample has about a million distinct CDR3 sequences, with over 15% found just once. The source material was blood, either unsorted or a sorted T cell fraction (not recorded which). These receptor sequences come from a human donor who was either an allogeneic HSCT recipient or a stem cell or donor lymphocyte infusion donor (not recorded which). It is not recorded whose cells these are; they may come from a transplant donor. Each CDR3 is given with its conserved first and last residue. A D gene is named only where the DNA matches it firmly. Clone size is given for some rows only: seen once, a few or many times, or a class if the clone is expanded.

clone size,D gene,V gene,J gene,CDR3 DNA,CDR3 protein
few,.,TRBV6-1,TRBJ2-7,TGTGCCAGCAGTGAAAACTCGCAGTATGGTTACGAGCAGTACTTC,CASSENSQYGYEQYF
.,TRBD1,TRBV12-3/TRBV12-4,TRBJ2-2,TGTGCCAGCAGAGCAGGGACAGGGGGGGGCACCGGGGAGCTGTTTTTT,CASRAGTGGGTGELFF
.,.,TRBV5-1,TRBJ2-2,TGCGCCAGCAGTGTTTTAGGGGCCGGGGAGCTGTTTTTT,CASSVLGAGELFF
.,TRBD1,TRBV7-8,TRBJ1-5,TGTGCCAGCAGCCCAAAGACAGGGTTTGCTCAGCCCCAGCATTTT,CASSPKTGFAQPQHF
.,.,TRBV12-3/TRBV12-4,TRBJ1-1,TGTGCCAGCAGTTTACAGGGAGATAGGACTGAAGCTTTCTTT,CASSLQGDRTEAFF
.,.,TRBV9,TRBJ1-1,TGTGCCAGCAGCGTAGTGGGAGGGCTCGGCACTGAAGCTTTCTTT,CASSVVGGLGTEAFF
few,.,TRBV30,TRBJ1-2,TGTGCCTGGAGTTCGCAGGGCTACTATGGCTACACCTTC,CAWSSQGYYGYTF
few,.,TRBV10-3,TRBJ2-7,TGTGCCACCCTTAAGACGTACTCCTCCTACGAGCAGTACTTC,CATLKTYSSYEQYF
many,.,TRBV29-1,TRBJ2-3,TGCAGCGTTGAAAAGGGAGTGTCAGATACGCAGTATTTT,CSVEKGVSDTQYF
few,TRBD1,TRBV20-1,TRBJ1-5,TGCAGTGCTAGAGATATGGACAGGGGAGCCCCCAATCAGCCCCAGCATTTT,CSARDMDRGAPNQPQHF
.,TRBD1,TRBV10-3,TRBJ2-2,TGTGCCAACGAACACAGGGGGCCTTCTCTAGGGAATTCCGGGGAGCTGTTTTTT,CANEHRGPSLGNSGELFF
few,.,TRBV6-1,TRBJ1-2,TGTGCCAGCAGTCCATTACAGGGCGGCTATGGCTACACCTTC,CASSPLQGGYGYTF
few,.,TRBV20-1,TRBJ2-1,TGCAGTGCGATCTACTACAATGAGCAGTTCTTC,CSAIYYNEQFF
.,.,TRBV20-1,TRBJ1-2,TGCAGTGCTAGAGATACAGGCTCGGACTATGGCTACACCTTC,CSARDTGSDYGYTF
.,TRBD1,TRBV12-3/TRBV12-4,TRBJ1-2,TGTGCCAGCAGTAAAAGGACAGGGGGCGTTATCTATGGCTACACCTTC,CASSKRTGGVIYGYTF
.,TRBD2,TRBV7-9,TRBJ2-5,TGTGCCAGCAGCTTAATAGCGGGAGTCAGGGAGACCCAGTACTTC,CASSLIAGVRETQYF
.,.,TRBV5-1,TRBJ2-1,TGCGCCAGCAGCTTGGTAGTTCCCAGGTACAATGAGCAGTTCTTC,CASSLVVPRYNEQFF
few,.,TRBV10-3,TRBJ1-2,TGTGCCATCAGTGAGTCGAAACGGCCTTCCTATGGCTACACCTTC,CAISESKRPSYGYTF
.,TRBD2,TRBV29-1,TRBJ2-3,TGCAGCGTTGAACTAGCGGGACTGGATACGCAGTATTTT,CSVELAGLDTQYF
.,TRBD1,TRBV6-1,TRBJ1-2,TGTGCCAGCAGGGGGCCCACCTGGACAGGACTCGACTATGGCTACACCTTC,CASRGPTWTGLDYGYTF
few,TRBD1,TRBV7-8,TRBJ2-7,TGTGCCAGCAGCTTGTCGGACAGGGTGGTCTACGAGCAGTACTTC,CASSLSDRVVYEQYF
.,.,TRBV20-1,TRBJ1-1,TGCAGTGCTAGAGACCGTTTAGGGGTAGCGGAAGCTTTCTTT,CSARDRLGVAEAFF
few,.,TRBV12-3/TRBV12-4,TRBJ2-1,TGTGCCAGCAGTCTCGAGGGGCCTGGTGAGCAGTTCTTC,CASSLEGPGEQFF
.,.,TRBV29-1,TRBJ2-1,TGCAGCGTTGAAGATCTGAAAGGGAATGAGCAGTTCTTC,CSVEDLKGNEQFF
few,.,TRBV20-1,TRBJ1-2,TGCAGTGCGACTAAGAGCCTCACCCCGAAGGGCTACACCTTC,CSATKSLTPKGYTF
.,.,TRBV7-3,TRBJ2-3,TGTGCCAGCAGCTCCGATCTTTGGGGGACAACAGATACGCAGTATTTT,CASSSDLWGTTDTQYF
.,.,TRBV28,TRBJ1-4,TGTGCCGGATCGAGGGCGAGAGGAGAAAAACTGTTTTTT,CAGSRARGEKLFF
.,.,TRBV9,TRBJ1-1,TGTGCCAGCAGCGAGGGAGGTTCGAACACTGAAGCTTTCTTT,CASSEGGSNTEAFF
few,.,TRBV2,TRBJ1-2,TGTGCCAGCAGTGAAGCGCTTCCCGGAGACTACACCTTC,CASSEALPGDYTF
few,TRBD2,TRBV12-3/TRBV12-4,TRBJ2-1,TGTGCCAGCAGCGGTAGCGGGAGGGTCTCCTACAATGAGCAGTTCTTC,CASSGSGRVSYNEQFF
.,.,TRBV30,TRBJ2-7,TGTGCCTGGTCGTACAGCGGGCCCTACGAGCAGTACTTC,CAWSYSGPYEQYF
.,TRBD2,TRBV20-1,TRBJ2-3,TGCAGTGCTAAGGGTAGCGGGAGGATAACAGATACGCAGTATTTT,CSAKGSGRITDTQYF
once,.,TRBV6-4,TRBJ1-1,TGTGCCAGCAGTGAAGCGGACTCTAACACTGAAGCTTTCTTT,CASSEADSNTEAFF
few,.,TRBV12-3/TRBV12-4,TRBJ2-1,TGTGCCAGCAGTTCATCCAAAGCTGGTGAGCAGTTCTTC,CASSSSKAGEQFF
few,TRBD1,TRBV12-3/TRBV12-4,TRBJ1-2,TGTGCCAGCAGTTTAGGGGGACAGGGAACTAGCTACACCTTC,CASSLGGQGTSYTF
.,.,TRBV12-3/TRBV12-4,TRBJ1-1,TGTGCCAGCAGTTTAGTTGCAGGGGCGAATCTTGAAGCTTTCTTT,CASSLVAGANLEAFF
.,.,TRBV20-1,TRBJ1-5,TGCAGTGCTAGAGTCTGGCCCTTCAATCAGCCCCAGCATTTT,CSARVWPFNQPQHF
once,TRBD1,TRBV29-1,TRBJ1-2,TGCAGCGTTGCCGGGACAGGGGGTAACTATGGCTACACCTTC,CSVAGTGGNYGYTF
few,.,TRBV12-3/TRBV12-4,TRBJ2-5,TGTGCCAGCAGTCCCACCCACCAAGAGACCCAGTACTTC,CASSPTHQETQYF
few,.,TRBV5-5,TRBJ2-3,TGTGCCAGCAGGTGGAATAGACACACAGATACGCAGTATTTT,CASRWNRHTDTQYF
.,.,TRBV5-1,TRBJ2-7,TGCGCCAGCAGCTTTGGCCCCGGGACTGCCCTCTACGAGCAGTACTTC,CASSFGPGTALYEQYF
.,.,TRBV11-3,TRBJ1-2,TGTGCCAGCAGCGCCGGGCGTGTCGGAGGCTACACCTTC,CASSAGRVGGYTF
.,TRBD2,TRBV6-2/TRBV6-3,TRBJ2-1,TGTGCCAGCAGTCGACTAGCGGGGGTAGCTGAGCAGTTCTTC,CASSRLAGVAEQFF
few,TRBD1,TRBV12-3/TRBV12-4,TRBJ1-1,TGTGCCAGCAGTTCCCAGGGGGTAAGCACTGAAGCTTTCTTT,CASSSQGVSTEAFF
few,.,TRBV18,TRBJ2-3,TGTGCCAGCTCACCAGTACTAGCTCCAATCACAGATACGCAGTATTTT,CASSPVLAPITDTQYF
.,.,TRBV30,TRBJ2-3,TGTGCCTGGACCCCGAAAGTTGAGACGCAGTATTTT,CAWTPKVETQYF